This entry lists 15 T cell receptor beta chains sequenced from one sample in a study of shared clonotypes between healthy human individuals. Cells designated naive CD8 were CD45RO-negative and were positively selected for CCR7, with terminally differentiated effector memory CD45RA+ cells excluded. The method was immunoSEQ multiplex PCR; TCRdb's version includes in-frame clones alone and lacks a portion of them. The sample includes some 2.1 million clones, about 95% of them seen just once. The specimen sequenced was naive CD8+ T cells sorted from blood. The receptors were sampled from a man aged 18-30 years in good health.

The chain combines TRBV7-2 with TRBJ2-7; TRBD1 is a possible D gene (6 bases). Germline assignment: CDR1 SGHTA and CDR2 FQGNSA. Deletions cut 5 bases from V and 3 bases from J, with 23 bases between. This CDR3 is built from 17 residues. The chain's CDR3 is CASSPGQGKAYNYEQYF. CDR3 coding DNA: TGTGCCAGCAGCCCTGGGCAGGGGAAGGCCTATAACTACGAGCAGTACTTC.

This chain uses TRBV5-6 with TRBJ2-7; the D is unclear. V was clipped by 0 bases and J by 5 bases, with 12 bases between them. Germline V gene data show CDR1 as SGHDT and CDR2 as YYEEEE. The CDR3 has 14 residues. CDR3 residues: CASSLAWLTHEQYF. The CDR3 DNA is TGTGCCAGCAGCTTGGCCTGGCTTACCCACGAGCAGTACTTC.

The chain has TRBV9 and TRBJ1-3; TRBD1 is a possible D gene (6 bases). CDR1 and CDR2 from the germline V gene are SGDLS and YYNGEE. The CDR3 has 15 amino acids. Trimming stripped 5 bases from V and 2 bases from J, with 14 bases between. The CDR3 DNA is TGTGCCAGCAGTCTACAGGGAGACACTGGAAACACCATATATTTT. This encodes CASSLQGDTGNTIYF.

The CDR3 DNA reads TGTGCCAGCAGCTCCACTGCGGGAGCGGGGGAAGAGACCCAGTACTTC. Translation: CASSSTAGAGEETQYF. V is TRBV13 and J is TRBJ2-5; 8 nucleotides match TRBD2. Germline CDR1 is PRHDT and CDR2 is FYEKMQ (reference sequence). Trimming at V came to 4 bases and at J to 3 bases, leaving 10 bases not matched to a gene. This CDR3 has 16 amino acids.

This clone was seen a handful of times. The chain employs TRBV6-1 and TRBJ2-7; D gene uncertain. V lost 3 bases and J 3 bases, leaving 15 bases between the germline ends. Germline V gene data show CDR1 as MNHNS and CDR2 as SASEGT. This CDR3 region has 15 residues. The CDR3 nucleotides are TGTGCCAGCAGTGACCCCCAGGAAGGGAACTACGAGCAGTACTTC. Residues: CASSDPQEGNYEQYF.

The chain's CDR3 is CAWSEGQLHRDGYTF. The CDR3 coding sequence is TGTGCCTGGAGCGAGGGACAGCTCCACAGGGATGGCTACACCTTC. V gene TRBV30 combines with J gene TRBJ1-2; 7 nucleotides line up with TRBD1. The V segment lost 3 bases and the J segment 6 bases; nucleotides outside the gene matches: 13. Germline CDR1 GTSNPN, CDR2 SVGIG (reference sequence). The CDR3 extends over 15 amino acids.

CDR3 in DNA: TGTGCCAGCTCACTCCCGACAGAGACCTACGAGCAGTACTTC. Translated: CASSLPTETYEQYF. The rearrangement links TRBV18 to TRBJ2-7, with a weak D call TRBD1 (5 bases). Germline CDR1 and CDR2: KGHSH and LQKENI. CDR3 size: 14 residues. The V end was cut by 4 bases, the J end by 2 bases, with 12 bases between.

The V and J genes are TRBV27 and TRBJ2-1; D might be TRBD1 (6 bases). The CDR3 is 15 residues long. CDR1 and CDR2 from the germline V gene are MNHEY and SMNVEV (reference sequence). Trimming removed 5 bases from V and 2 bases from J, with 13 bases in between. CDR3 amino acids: CASSPIQGAYNEQFF. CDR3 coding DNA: TGTGCCAGCAGTCCCATACAGGGTGCCTACAATGAGCAGTTCTTC.

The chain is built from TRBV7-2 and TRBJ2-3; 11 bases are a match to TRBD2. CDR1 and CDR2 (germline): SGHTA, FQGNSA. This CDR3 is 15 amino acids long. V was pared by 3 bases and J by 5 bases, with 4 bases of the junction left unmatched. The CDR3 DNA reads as TGTGCCAGCAGCTTTAGCGGGGGGGCCGTAGATACGCAGTATTTT. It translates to CASSFSGGAVDTQYF.

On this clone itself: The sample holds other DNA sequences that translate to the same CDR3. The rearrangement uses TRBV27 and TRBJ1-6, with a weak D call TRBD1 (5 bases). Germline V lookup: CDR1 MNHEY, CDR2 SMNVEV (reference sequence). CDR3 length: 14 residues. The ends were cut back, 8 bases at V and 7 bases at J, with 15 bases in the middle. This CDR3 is CASSLVGANSPLHF. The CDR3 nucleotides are TGTGCCAGCTCTTTAGTCGGGGCGAATTCACCCCTCCACTTT.

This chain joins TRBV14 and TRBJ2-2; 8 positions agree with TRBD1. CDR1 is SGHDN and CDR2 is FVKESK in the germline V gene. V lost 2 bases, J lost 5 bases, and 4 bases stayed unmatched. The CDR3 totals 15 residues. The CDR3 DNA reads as TGTGCCAGCAGCCAACCGCAGGGGGCAACCGGGGAGCTGTTTTTT. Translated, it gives CASSQPQGATGELFF.

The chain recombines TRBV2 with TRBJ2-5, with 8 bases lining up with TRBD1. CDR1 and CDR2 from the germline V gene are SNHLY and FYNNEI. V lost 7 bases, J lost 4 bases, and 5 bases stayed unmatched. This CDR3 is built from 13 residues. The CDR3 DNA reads TGTGCCAGCAACCTACAGGGGGGAGAGACCCAGTACTTC. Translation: CASNLQGGETQYF.

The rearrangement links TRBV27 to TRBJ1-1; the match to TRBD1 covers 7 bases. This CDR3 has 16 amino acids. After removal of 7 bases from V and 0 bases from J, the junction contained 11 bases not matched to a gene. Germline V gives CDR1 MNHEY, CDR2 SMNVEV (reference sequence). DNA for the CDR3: TGTGCCAGCATCGGCAGGGGGGTCCCCATGAACACTGAAGCTTTCTTT. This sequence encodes CASIGRGVPMNTEAFF.

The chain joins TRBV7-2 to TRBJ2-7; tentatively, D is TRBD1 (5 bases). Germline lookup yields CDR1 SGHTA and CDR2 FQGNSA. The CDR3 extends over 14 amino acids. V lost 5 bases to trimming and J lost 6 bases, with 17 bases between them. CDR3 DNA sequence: TGTGCCAGCAGCCCACCAGGGCGTATTGGCGAGCAGTACTTC. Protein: CASSPPGRIGEQYF.

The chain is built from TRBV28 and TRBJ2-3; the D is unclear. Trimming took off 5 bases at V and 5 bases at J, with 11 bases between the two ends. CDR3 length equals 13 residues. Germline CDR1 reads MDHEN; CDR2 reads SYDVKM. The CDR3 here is CASSIASGDTQYF. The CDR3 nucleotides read TGTGCCAGCAGTATAGCTAGTGGAGATACGCAGTATTTT. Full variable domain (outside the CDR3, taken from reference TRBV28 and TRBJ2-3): DVKVTQSSRYLVKRTGEKVFLECVQDMDHENMFWYRQDPGLGLRLIYFSYDVKMKEKGDIPEGYSVSREKKERFSLILESASTNQTSMYLCASSIASGDTQYFGPGTRLTVL.